Below are 23 T cell receptor beta chains sequenced from a single sample in a study of T cell responses to AZD1222 COVID-19 vaccine. Profiled with immunoSEQ multiplex PCR; TCRdb holds only in-frame clones, not every one. The sample lists some 100,000 clones, 87% seen once, with about 10% in the top ten. Sequences were derived from peripheral blood, sampled 28 days after the second AZD1222 dose. The receptors originated from an adult who received the AZD1222 COVID-19 vaccine.

V gene TRBV12-3 or TRBV12-4 combines with J gene TRBJ2-1; perhaps D is TRBD1 or TRBD2 (5 bases each). The CDR3 has 11 amino acids. Trimming removed 3 bases from V and 10 bases from J, with 7 bases in between. The CDR3 nucleotides are TGTGCCAGCAGTTTTGGGACGGAGCAGTTCTTC. Its protein is CASSFGTEQFF.

CDR3 in amino acids: CASSLGGSYEQYF. The CDR3 bases are TGTGCCAGCAGTTTAGGGGGGTCCTACGAGCAGTACTTC. The rearrangement joins TRBV28 to TRBJ2-7; weak D call: TRBD2 (6 bases). The CDR3 runs to 13 residues. Trimming removed 2 bases at V and 1 base at J, with 6 bases between. The germline gives CDR1 MDHEN, CDR2 SYDVKM.

The chain uses TRBV24-1 and TRBJ1-5, with 8 bases fitting TRBD1. This CDR3 has 15 amino acids. V gave up 7 bases and J gave up 0 bases; unmatched junction bases: 4. Germline CDR1 is KGHDR and CDR2 is SFDVKD. CDR3 residues: CATRYRGGSNQPQHF. The CDR3 nucleotides read TGTGCCACCAGATACAGGGGGGGTAGCAATCAGCCCCAGCATTTT.

This clone was detected only a few times. The chain couples TRBV5-8 to TRBJ1-2; D not certain. The CDR3 is 14 residues long. Germline values: CDR1 SGHTS, CDR2 YDEGEE. The V end was cut by 3 bases, the J end by 0 bases, with 9 bases between. CDR3 sequence (DNA): TGTGCCAGCAGCTCGGACGGAGCTAACTATGGCTACACCTTC. Translating it yields CASSSDGANYGYTF.

V and J are TRBV28 and TRBJ1-5, with a tentative D call TRBD1 (5 bases). Germline lookup yields CDR1 MDHEN and CDR2 SYDVKM. The V and J ends lost 5 bases and 7 bases respectively, with 21 bases between them. The CDR3 is 16 amino acids. The CDR3 bases are TGTGCCAGCAGTCCCATGGAGGGGAAAGACGGACAGCCCCAGCATTTT. The encoded protein is CASSPMEGKDGQPQHF.

This clone was seen once. This chain uses TRBV6-2 or TRBV6-3 with TRBJ1-1, with TRBD1 as a possible D gene (5 bases). Trimming took off 2 bases at V and 1 base at J, with 14 bases between the two ends. CDR3 length equals 16 residues. CDR1 and CDR2 from the germline V gene are MNHEY and SVGEGT. The DNA of the CDR3 is TGTGCCAGCAGTTACAGTAAGGTGGACACGAACACTGAAGCTTTCTTT. As protein: CASSYSKVDTNTEAFF.

The chain links TRBV2 to TRBJ1-1; D call uncertain. The germline V gene has CDR1 SNHLY and CDR2 FYNNEI. The CDR3 extends over 13 amino acids. Trimming shortened V by 7 bases and J by 1 base, and 10 bases separated the two germline ends. CDR3 loop: CASTAGPNTEAFF. The CDR3 bases are TGTGCCAGCACCGCCGGTCCGAACACTGAAGCTTTCTTT.

V gene TRBV20-1 combines with J gene TRBJ2-5, with a possible D match to TRBD2 (6 bases). V was cut by 3 bases and J by 3 bases, with 11 bases left in between. Germline CDR1 reads DFQATT; CDR2 reads SNEGSKA (reference sequence). The CDR3 contains 13 residues. This CDR3 reads CSASRDSKETQYF. As DNA, the CDR3 is TGCAGTGCTAGTAGGGACTCTAAAGAGACCCAGTACTTC.

In its sample, this clone ranks as medium-sized. This sequence joins TRBV27 and TRBJ1-6; 9 bases line up with TRBD1. J gave up 9 bases and V 0 bases, and 3 bases lay outside the gene matches. This CDR3 contains 15 residues. CDR1 is MNHEY and CDR2 is SMNVEV in the germline V gene (reference sequence). For the CDR3, the DNA is TGTGCCAGCAGTTTATCGGGACAGGGTAGTTCACCCCTCCACTTT. Encoded protein: CASSLSGQGSSPLHF.

This clone has just one count. The CDR3 sequence is CASSVTSRNSYNEQFF. The DNA of the CDR3 is TGCGCCAGCAGTGTTACTAGCAGGAACTCCTACAATGAGCAGTTCTTC. The chain combines TRBV10-1 with TRBJ2-1; D is possibly TRBD2 (6 bases). The ends were cut back, 4 bases at V and 0 bases at J, with 13 bases in the middle. The length of the CDR3 is 16 residues. From germline, CDR1 is WNHNN and CDR2 SYGVQD (reference sequence).

This chain uses TRBV29-1 with TRBJ1-3; D gene uncertain. This CDR3 has 15 residues. Per germline, CDR1 SQVTM and CDR2 ANQGSEA. Trimming pared 1 base from V and 4 bases from J, leaving 14 bases between. CDR3 bases: TGCAGCGTTGAAGGGATGGCGGGTGTGGGAAACACCATATATTTT. Translating it yields CSVEGMAGVGNTIYF.

The chain employs TRBV7-9 and TRBJ2-1; TRBD2 matches 7 bases. V was clipped by 2 bases and J by 11 bases; unmatched bases: 9. Germline V gene sequence: CDR1 SEHNR, CDR2 FQNEAQ (reference sequence). This CDR3 is 14 amino acids long. The CDR3 DNA sequence: TGTGCCAGCAGCTTACAGGCTAGCGGAAGGAAGCAGTTCTTC. Protein: CASSLQASGRKQFF.

This clone was picked up a small number of times. The J gene is TRBJ2-7, the V gene TRBV11-2; D possibly matches TRBD1 or TRBD2 (6 bases each). This CDR3 has 16 amino acids. V was shortened by 5 bases and J by 1 base, with 18 bases between the two germline ends. The V gene's germline CDR1 is SGHAT and CDR2 FQNNGV. The CDR3 nucleotides are TGTGCCAGCAGCCATCGGGCGGGACACCCTTCCTACGAGCAGTACTTC. It encodes CASSHRAGHPSYEQYF.

Only one count was recorded for this clone. V gene TRBV6-5 combines with J gene TRBJ1-4, with D maybe TRBD1 (5 bases). V was clipped by 2 bases and J by 11 bases, with 6 bases between them. The CDR3 runs 11 residues. Germline V gene sequence: CDR1 MNHEY, CDR2 SVGAGI. For the CDR3, the DNA is TGTGCCAGCAGTTACGAGGGGAAACTGTTTTTT. This gives the protein CASSYEGKLFF.

The V and J genes are TRBV3-1 (or the pseudogene TRBV3-2) and TRBJ1-2; weak D call: TRBD1 (6 bases). From germline, CDR1 is LGHDT and CDR2 YNNKEL (reference sequence). V gave up 4 bases and J gave up 5 bases, with 14 bases separating them. This CDR3 contains 14 residues. DNA of the CDR3: TGTGCCAGCAGCCGTGGACAGCTTTTGTATGGCTACACCTTC. This codes for CASSRGQLLYGYTF.

The V and J genes are TRBV9 and TRBJ2-2; D remains unclear. The ends were cut back, 1 base at V and 7 bases at J, with 5 bases in the middle. The germline CDR1 and CDR2 sequences are SGDLS and YYNGEE. CDR3 length: 12 amino acids. The CDR3, as DNA: TGTGCCAGCAGCGTATTTCGCGGGGAGCTGTTTTTT. Residues: CASSVFRGELFF. Full variable domain (rest looked up from reference TRBV9 and TRBJ2-2): DSGVTQTPKHLITATGQRVTLRCSPRSGDLSVYWYQQSLDQGLQFLIQYYNGEERAKGNILERFSAQQFPDLHSELNLSSLELGDSALYFCASSVFRGELFFGEGSRLTVL.

This clone was recorded a few times. CDR3 sequence: CASSPPGTGNYEQFF. In nucleotides, the CDR3 is TGTGCCAGCAGTCCTCCCGGGACAGGGAATTATGAGCAGTTCTTC. The chain links TRBV6-5 to TRBJ2-1, with 9 bases that match TRBD1. J was trimmed by 8 bases and V by 5 bases; bases with no gene match: 10. Germline-derived CDR1 and CDR2 are MNHEY and SVGAGI. The CDR3 extends over 15 amino acids.

The chain employs TRBV27 and TRBJ2-5, with TRBD2 matching 9 bases. This CDR3 comprises 13 residues. Germline trimming cut 5 bases from V and 3 bases from J; bases unmatched to any gene: 1. The V gene's germline CDR1 is MNHEY and CDR2 SMNVEV (reference sequence). In DNA, the CDR3 is TGTGCCAGCAGTGTAGCGGGAGAAGAGACCCAGTACTTC. This gives the protein CASSVAGEETQYF.

The chain carries TRBV30 and TRBJ2-6; no clear D. The CDR3 sequence is 15 residues long. Looked up from germline, CDR1 is GTSNPN and CDR2 is SVGIG (reference sequence). Trimming stripped 4 bases from V and 2 bases from J, with 12 bases between. CDR3 bases: TGTGCCTGGAATCTCGACATCACTGGGGCCAACGTCCTGACTTTC. This encodes CAWNLDITGANVLTF. Full variable domain (remainder filled in from reference TRBV30 and TRBJ2-6): SQTIHQWPATLVQPVGSPLSLECTVEGTSNPNLYWYRQAAGRGLQLLFYSVGIGQISSEVPQNLSASRPQDRQFILSSKKLLLSDSGFYLCAWNLDITGANVLTFGAGSRLTVL.

The chain joins TRBV19 to TRBJ1-1; D gene unclear. This CDR3 comprises 17 residues. The V and J ends lost 6 bases and 6 bases respectively, with 26 bases between them. From germline, CDR1 is LNHDA and CDR2 SQIVND (reference sequence). The CDR3 sequence: CASSTRPGLITRPEAFF. In DNA form, the CDR3 reads TGTGCCAGTAGCACAAGACCCGGGTTAATAACCCGGCCTGAAGCTTTCTTT.

This clone was recorded a few times. This sequence joins TRBV19 and TRBJ2-2, with D unclear. CDR3 length: 12 amino acids. V lost 6 bases and J lost 2, with 4 bases in between. CDR1 is LNHDA, CDR2 SQIVND, per germline (reference sequence). CDR3 loop: CASRFNTGELFF. The CDR3 DNA follows: TGTGCCAGTAGGTTTAACACCGGGGAGCTGTTTTTT.

The rearrangement links TRBV11-1 to TRBJ1-1; D not resolved. V lost 5 bases and J lost 2, with 6 bases in between. Per germline, CDR1 SGHAT and CDR2 FQDESV (reference sequence). CDR3 length: 12 residues. CDR3: CASSPLNTEAFF. CDR3 nucleotide sequence: TGTGCCAGCAGCCCCTTAAACACTGAAGCTTTCTTT.

The chain links TRBV10-3 to TRBJ2-7, with D perhaps TRBD1 or TRBD2 (5 bases each). Germline V gives CDR1 ENHRY, CDR2 SYGVKD. This CDR3 region has 13 residues. V was clipped by 7 bases and J by 4 bases, with 14 bases between them. DNA of the CDR3: TGTGCCATCAACAGAGAGGGGATTTACGAGCAGTACTTC. It yields the protein CAINREGIYEQYF.